The rows below give T cell receptor beta chains drawn from one sample of a study of beta chain features in type 1 diabetes. The protocol was immunoSEQ multiplex PCR, while the TCRdb copy is restricted to in-frame clones and leaves out a portion. The data show 300,000 to 350,000 clones, around a fifth seen once. The sample comprised naive CD4+ T cells from blood. The receptors shown here come from a woman between 18 and 29 years old in good health. Both conserved end residues are part of each CDR3. D genes are given only for firm matches. The size of a clone is reported for some rows only, either as once, few or many, or as a class for expanded clones.

cdr3_aa	d_call	j_call	v_call	clone_size
CASSLGRENEKLFF	-	TRBJ1-4	TRBV7-2	few
CASSLVDGRGDTEAFF	-	TRBJ1-1	TRBV7-9	few
CASSQGQDETQYF	TRBD1	TRBJ2-5	TRBV18	-
CASSLGQAETQYF	-	TRBJ2-5	TRBV5-1	-
CASSSPPRVEQYF	-	TRBJ2-7	TRBV11-2	-
CASYRVRGKNTEAFF	-	TRBJ1-1	TRBV30	few
CASSGQVTGANVLTF	-	TRBJ2-6	TRBV2	-
CASSRQREFNEQFF	TRBD2	TRBJ2-1	TRBV27	once
CSLLAGNEQYF	TRBD2	TRBJ2-7	TRBV20-1	-
CASSLDQGNEQFF	-	TRBJ2-1	TRBV7-7	-
CASSPQDRNEQFF	-	TRBJ2-1	TRBV18	-
CASRPTGLAGSGEQFF	TRBD2	TRBJ2-1	TRBV5-1	-
CASSLAISGIREQYF	TRBD2	TRBJ2-7	TRBV7-9	few
CASSFGQDTEAFF	TRBD1	TRBJ1-1	TRBV18	few
CASSLDLAVSYEQYF	-	TRBJ2-7	TRBV11-2	few
CATSRDREPWAFF	-	TRBJ2-1	TRBV15	-
CASSVPGRGNEQFF	TRBD2	TRBJ2-1	TRBV2	few
CASSIRDSSYEQYF	-	TRBJ2-7	TRBV7-9	-
CASSEYPQGMDQPQHF	-	TRBJ1-5	TRBV2	-
CSTPSGNYGYTF	-	TRBJ1-2	TRBV29-1	-
CASSYRGAGELFF	-	TRBJ2-2	TRBV7-2	few
CASSYPGTRESDTQYF	TRBD2	TRBJ2-3	TRBV6-6	-
CASSLPGIDIQYF	-	TRBJ2-4	TRBV5-1	few
CASSPPGTGTSPLHF	TRBD1	TRBJ1-6	TRBV18	-
CATSRASIGELFF	-	TRBJ2-2	TRBV15	few
CASSVGQGQETQYF	TRBD1	TRBJ2-5	TRBV9	-
CASSESGGDTGELFF	-	TRBJ2-2	TRBV25-1	few